This T cell receptor beta chain was observed in a study of T cell repertoires in cytomegalovirus infection. Study context: Recently identified HLA-C-restricted CMV epitopes were used, and well-studied HLA-B-restricted CMV epitopes were used as well. Overall study results and limits: Ex vivo responses were dominated by HLA-C-restricted CMV-specific TCR beta clonotypes. Cumulative frequency of public TCR beta families picked out carriers of CMV plus the relevant HLA.

Trimming removed 0 bases from V and 9 bases from J; junction bases left unmatched: 6. Germline CDR1 SGHNT, CDR2 YYREEE (reference sequence). The CDR3 loop spans 16 amino acids. As regards this clonotype: What it binds is not known.

TCRdb reprocessed the reads via MiXCR and lists one record per CDR3 protein. The sample consists of 350,000 to 400,000 distinct CDR3 sequences, 34% of them appearing once. The chain carries TRBV5-4 and TRBJ2-1; the match to TRBD2 covers 13 bases. The receptor comes from a human donor in good health (CMV status not recorded). Some clones in this sample may be carry-over from other donors' samples. The material was cultured PBMCs, obtained from culture after CMV antigen stimulation. The DNA for the CDR3 is TGTGCCAGCAGCTTGGGACTAGCGGGAGGCGCCGGTGAGCAGTTCTTC. This translates into CASSLGLAGGAGEQFF.